A single sample is the source of the 25 T cell receptor beta chains below, sequenced in a study of CDR3 diversity in severe acne. In TCRdb, the PCR reads were re-called with MiXCR into one record per CDR3 protein. The top ten hold 11% of the sample, which has more than 80,000 distinct CDR3 sequences, 49% seen once. Sequenced: blood. The receptors come from a male donor with severe acne vulgaris.

A remark on this clonotype: Being one base from a much bigger clone, this may be a read error. V and J are TRBV7-2 and TRBJ2-2; 15 positions match TRBD2. This CDR3 has 17 residues. The V gene end was trimmed by 3 bases and the J gene end by 3 bases; junction bases not matched to a gene: 2. Germline CDR1 is SGHTA and CDR2 is FQGNSA. The CDR3 nucleotides read TGTGCCAGCAGCTTCCGGACTAGCGGGAGGGACACCGGGGAGCTGTTTTTT. This translates into CASSFRTSGRDTGELFF.

This clonotype was counted a single time. This chain uses TRBV6-4 with TRBJ2-5; D assignment may be TRBD1 or TRBD2 (5 bases each). Germline V gene lookup returns CDR1 MRHNA and CDR2 SNTAGT. V was cut by 2 bases and J by 4 bases, with 14 bases left in between. The CDR3 runs to 15 residues. CDR3 sequence reads: CASSDATTGAETQYF. The CDR3 nucleotides are TGTGCCAGCAGTGACGCGACTACCGGGGCAGAGACCCAGTACTTC.

The chain carries TRBV29-1 and TRBJ2-7, with 10 bases lining up with TRBD1. With V trimmed by 6 bases and J by 4 bases, 12 bases remained unmatched. There are 15 residues in the CDR3. Germline CDR1 SQVTM, CDR2 ANQGSEA. For the CDR3, the DNA is TGCAGCGTCGTTAGCACCGGGACAGGGGATTACGAGCAGTACTTC. Translation: CSVVSTGTGDYEQYF.

V is TRBV25-1 and J is TRBJ2-2; a possible D gene is TRBD1 (6 bases). Deletions cut 2 bases from V and 3 bases from J, with 7 bases between. CDR3 length: 14 amino acids. Per the germline V gene, CDR1 is MGHDK and CDR2 is SYGVNS. The CDR3 DNA reads TGTGCCAGCAGTGAAACAGGGTACACCGGGGAGCTGTTTTTT. Amino acids: CASSETGYTGELFF. Supplemented by reference TRBV25-1 and TRBJ2-2, the full variable domain reads EADIYQTPRYLVIGTGKKITLECSQTMGHDKMYWYQQDPGMELHLIHYSYGVNSTEKGDLSSESTVSRIRTEHFPLTLESARPSHTSQYLCASSETGYTGELFFGEGSRLTVL.

Concerning this clonotype: The CDR3 ends on some other residue instead of the conserved phenylalanine or tryptophan, so this is likely a read error. This chain links TRBV4-3 with TRBJ1-1, with D uncertain. Trimming took off 0 bases at V and 3 bases at J, with 8 bases between the two ends. Looked up from germline, CDR1 is LGHNA and CDR2 is YSLEER. The CDR3 consists of 14 residues. In DNA form, the CDR3 reads TGCGCCAGCAGCCAAGACCCATGGGACACTGAAGCTTTCCTT. Its protein is CASSQDPWDTEAFL.

This chain links TRBV15 with TRBJ1-4; 7 nucleotides align to TRBD1. The CDR3 is 16 amino acids. Germline CDR1 is LNHNV and CDR2 is YYDKDF (reference sequence). The V and J ends lost 7 bases and 4 bases, in that order; junction bases with no gene match: 12. CDR3: CATKPVTGQSNEKLFF. The CDR3 DNA follows: TGTGCCACCAAACCGGTGACGGGACAGAGTAATGAAAAACTGTTTTTT. The whole variable domain, remainder taken from reference TRBV15 and TRBJ1-4, is DAMVIQNPRYQVTQFGKPVTLSCSQTLNHNVMYWYQQKSSQAPKLLFHYYDKDFNNEADTPDNFQSRRPNTSFCFLDIRSPGLGDTAMYLCATKPVTGQSNEKLFFGSGTQLSVL.

This clonotype showed up just a few times. The chain uses TRBV7-8 and TRBJ2-3, with TRBD1 matching 8 bases. V shed 3 bases and J 3 bases; nucleotides not matched to a gene: 2. This CDR3 has 14 amino acids. CDR1 is SGHVS, CDR2 FQNEAQ, per germline. CDR3 nucleotide sequence: TGTGCCAGCAGCTTTACAGGGGGAACAGATACGCAGTATTTT. This encodes CASSFTGGTDTQYF. The full variable domain, completed using reference TRBV7-8 and TRBJ2-3, is GAGVSQSPRYKVAKRGQDVALRCDPISGHVSLFWYQQALGQGPEFLTYFQNEAQLDKSGLPSDRFFAERPEGSVSTLKIQRTQQEDSAVYLCASSFTGGTDTQYFGPGTRLTVL.

V usage is TRBV18 and J usage is TRBJ1-3; no definite D call. Germline V CDR1 and CDR2: KGHSH, LQKENI. Deletions cut 2 bases from V and 4 bases from J, with 12 bases between. The CDR3 extends over 15 amino acids. The CDR3 sequence: CASSPISTEGNTIYF. The CDR3 coding sequence is TGTGCCAGCTCACCAATCTCAACAGAAGGAAACACCATATATTTT.

This clonotype occurred once. This may come from a read error, since a much larger clone is one base off. The chain recombines TRBV6-1 with TRBJ2-7; D not resolved. The germline V and J ends were trimmed by 2 bases and 9 bases, with 17 bases remaining between them. The CDR3 runs 14 residues. Germline V gene lookup returns CDR1 MNHNS and CDR2 SASEGT. The CDR3 protein is CASSEPSEATWQYF. The DNA of the CDR3 is TGTGCCAGCAGTGAACCCAGCGAGGCCACGTGGCAGTACTTC.

The CDR3 is CASRRTSGTGISSYEQYF. Here the CDR3 DNA reads TGCGCCAGCAGGAGGACTAGCGGGACGGGGATAAGCTCCTACGAGCAGTACTTC. The rearrangement joins TRBV10-2 to TRBJ2-5; 12 positions agree with TRBD2. Judging by the DNA end, TRBJ2-7 fits better; the J call may be wrong. The CDR3 is 18 amino acids. CDR1 is WSHSY and CDR2 is SAAADI in the germline V gene.

The CDR3 region has the DNA TGTGCCAGCAGCCAAGGGCTCCCGACCGGGGAGCTGTTTTTT. Protein: CASSQGLPTGELFF. The V gene is TRBV14, the J gene TRBJ2-2; no clear D. The CDR3 is 14 residues long. Germline CDR1 SGHDN, CDR2 FVKESK. V was trimmed by 1 base and J by 5 bases, leaving 8 bases between them.

The sample holds many counts of this clonotype. The chain has TRBV5-5 and TRBJ1-5; D ambiguous. CDR3 length: 15 amino acids. Germline CDR1 SGHKS, CDR2 YYEKEE (reference sequence). V was clipped by 0 bases and J by 0 bases, with 7 bases between them. The CDR3 is CASSLDLLSNQPQHF. The CDR3 coding sequence is TGTGCCAGCAGCTTGGACCTTCTTAGCAATCAGCCCCAGCATTTT. Full variable domain (missing parts from reference TRBV5-5 and TRBJ1-5): DAGVTQSPTHLIKTRGQQVTLRCSPISGHKSVSWYQQVLGQGPQFIFQYYEKEERGRGNFPDRFSARQFPNYSSELNVNALLLGDSALYLCASSLDLLSNQPQHFGDGTRLSIL.

Many counts were recorded for this clonotype. The CDR3 reads CASSTEVSGSGTGELFF. The DNA for the CDR3 is TGTGCCAGCAGCACTGAAGTAAGTGGGAGCGGCACCGGGGAGCTGTTTTTT. V usage is TRBV5-8 and J usage is TRBJ2-2; TRBD2 is a possible D gene (5 bases). The CDR3 loop spans 17 amino acids. CDR1 and CDR2 (germline): SGHTS, YDEGEE. V was clipped by 4 bases and J by 4 bases, with 20 bases between them.

This rearrangement joins TRBV20-1 to TRBJ2-7; D unresolved. The CDR3 is 14 amino acids. Trimming pared 0 bases from V and 3 bases from J, leaving 12 bases between. Germline CDR1 and CDR2: DFQATT and SNEGSKA (reference sequence). In nucleotides, the CDR3 is TGCAGTGCTAGAGATCTCACGGCGTACTACGAGCAGTACTTC. This sequence encodes CSARDLTAYYEQYF.

CDR3 region: CSARADGKGEAFF. CDR3 nucleotides: TGCAGTGCTAGGGCCGATGGGAAAGGTGAAGCTTTCTTT. The chain has TRBV20-1 and TRBJ1-1; D is uncertain. Germline V gene sequence: CDR1 DFQATT, CDR2 SNEGSKA (reference sequence). V was shortened by 3 bases and J by 7 bases, with 15 bases between the two germline ends. The CDR3 totals 13 residues.

The sample holds many counts of this clonotype. This chain connects TRBV6-5 to TRBJ1-5; 9 positions agree with TRBD1. V gave up 6 bases and J gave up 0 bases; unmatched junction bases: 9. Looked up from germline, CDR1 is MNHEY and CDR2 is SVGAGI. This CDR3 comprises 17 residues. CDR3 bases: TGTGCCAGCAGGAAGGACAGGGGCTTGGTTAGCAATCAGCCCCAGCATTTT. Translation gives CASRKDRGLVSNQPQHF.

V usage is TRBV10-3 and J usage is TRBJ2-7; a weak D match, TRBD2 (6 bases). With 8 bases removed from V and 0 bases from J, the gap between germline ends came to 8 bases. The germline V gene encodes CDR1 ENHRY and CDR2 SYGVKD. The CDR3 totals 12 residues. The CDR3 loop is CAIRRGSYEQYF. The DNA for the CDR3 is TGTGCCATCCGGAGGGGCTCCTACGAGCAGTACTTC.

This clonotype was seen just once. The chain links TRBV20-1 to TRBJ2-1, with 14 nucleotides matching TRBD2. Looked up from germline, CDR1 is DFQATT and CDR2 is SNEGSKA (reference sequence). V lost 6 bases, J lost 9 bases, and 13 bases stayed unmatched. The CDR3 consists of 16 residues. CDR3: CSASGFAGTSGSEQFF. Here the CDR3 DNA reads TGCAGTGCCTCAGGATTTGCGGGGACTAGCGGGAGTGAGCAGTTCTTC.

The chain couples TRBV7-4 to TRBJ2-3, with D perhaps TRBD2 (6 bases). The germline CDR1 and CDR2 sequences are SGHVT and SQSDAQ. Trimming removed 2 bases from V and 1 base from J, with 19 bases in between. The CDR3 covers 18 residues. For the CDR3, the DNA is TGTGCCAGCAGCTTACAACTGGGGGGTACCCTCGGCACAGATACGCAGTATTTT. Translated: CASSLQLGGTLGTDTQYF.

A word on this clonotype: This may be a read error, as it is one base from a much larger clone. The chain uses TRBV5-1 and TRBJ1-2, with D hard to call. Germline CDR1 reads SGHRS; CDR2 reads YFSETQ. Trimming left V 5 bases short and J 2 bases short, with 16 bases between. The CDR3 has 15 residues. CDR3 in amino acids: CASSDPVEGNYGYTF. The CDR3 DNA reads as TGCGCCAGCAGTGACCCAGTCGAAGGAAACTATGGCTACACCTTC.

A note on this clonotype: This may come from a read error, since a much larger clone is one base off. The chain couples TRBV7-2 to TRBJ2-1; 7 bases agree with TRBD1. This CDR3 is 15 amino acids long. CDR1 is SGHTA, CDR2 FQGNSA, per germline. CDR3 sequence (DNA): TGTGCCAGCGGAAAATCAGGGGGACCCTACAATGGGCAGTTCTTC. This sequence encodes CASGKSGGPYNGQFF.

The J gene is TRBJ2-7, the V gene TRBV11-2; D is undetermined. This CDR3 region has 12 residues. V shed 1 base and J shed 2 bases, with 3 bases lying between them. Germline V gene data show CDR1 as SGHAT and CDR2 as FQNNGV. DNA for the CDR3: TGTGCCAGCAGCTTAGTACCCTACGAGCAGTACTTC. Its protein is CASSLVPYEQYF. The entire variable domain, with the rest obtained from reference TRBV11-2 and TRBJ2-7, is as follows: EAGVAQSPRYKIIEKRQSVAFWCNPISGHATLYWYQQILGQGPKLLIQFQNNGVVDDSQLPKDRFSAERLKGVDSTLKIQPAKLEDSAVYLCASSLVPYEQYFGPGTRLTVT.

This clonotype was recorded at least ten times. This rearrangement joins TRBV2 to TRBJ1-2, with D perhaps TRBD1 (6 bases). The germline V gene has CDR1 SNHLY and CDR2 FYNNEI. V was clipped by 6 bases and J by 2 bases, with 16 bases between them. The CDR3 sequence is 15 residues long. The CDR3 DNA is TGTGCCAGCAGGTCCCTACGCGGGACAAACTATGGCTACACCTTC. Residues: CASRSLRGTNYGYTF.

The chain recombines TRBV7-3 with TRBJ2-7, with 11 bases identical to TRBD2. V lost 8 bases to trimming and J lost 3 bases; unmatched junction nucleotides: 6. The CDR3 is made up of 14 amino acids. Per the germline V gene, CDR1 is SGHTA and CDR2 is FQGTGA. CDR3 DNA sequence: TGTGCCAGCTCCCTAGCGGGAGGCGGCTACGAGCAGTACTTC. Its translation: CASSLAGGGYEQYF. Variable domain in full (rest from reference TRBV7-3 and TRBJ2-7): GAGVSQTPSNKVTEKGKYVELRCDPISGHTALYWYRQSLGQGPEFLIYFQGTGAADDSGLPNDRFFAVRPEGSVSTLKIQRTERGDSAVYLCASSLAGGGYEQYFGPGTRLTVT.

This clonotype showed up just a few times. This sequence joins TRBV29-1 and TRBJ2-6; no definite D call. The CDR3 consists of 12 residues. Trimming stripped 6 bases from V and 4 bases from J, with 7 bases between. CDR1 is SQVTM and CDR2 is ANQGSEA in the germline V gene. The chain's CDR3 is CSVPVGANVLTF. The CDR3 nucleotides read TGCAGCGTGCCCGTAGGGGCCAACGTCCTGACTTTC.